These 26 T cell receptor beta chains were sequenced from one sample in a study of T cells in Graves' hyperthyroidism and ophthalmopathy. Amplified TCR beta CDR3 regions came from RNA transcripts. HTBI primers were the set used in a first-round RT-PCR of the TCR CDR3. MiXCR, applied by TCRdb to the multiplex PCR reads, yields one record per CDR3 protein. This table holds roughly 250,000 distinct CDR3 sequences, over 20% found once. What was sequenced was blood. These receptors were collected from a man under 40 with Graves' ophthalmopathy.

This clonotype has only a few counts. The chain links TRBV7-9 to TRBJ2-1, with 13 bases identical to TRBD2. V dropped 5 bases and J dropped 0; count of bases not matched to a gene: 7. CDR1 SEHNR and CDR2 FQNEAQ come from the germline V gene (reference sequence). The CDR3 runs to 18 residues. DNA for the CDR3: TGTGCCAGCAGCGGGGGACTAGCGGGATCGGGCTCCTACAATGAGCAGTTCTTC. Protein product: CASSGGLAGSGSYNEQFF. Using reference TRBV7-9 and TRBJ2-1 for the parts outside the CDR3, the full variable domain is DTGVSQNPRHKITKRGQNVTFRCDPISEHNRLYWYRQTLGQGPEFLTYFQNEAQLEKSRLLSDRFSAERPKGSFSTLEIQRTEQGDSAMYLCASSGGLAGSGSYNEQFFGPGTRLTVL.

The J gene is TRBJ2-3, the V gene TRBV3-1; D is undetermined. With 5 bases removed from V and 0 bases from J, the gap between germline ends came to 15 bases. The CDR3 runs to 16 residues. Germline CDR1 LGHDT, CDR2 YNNKEL (reference sequence). CDR3 region: CASSDRYNDSTDTQYF. The DNA of the CDR3 is TGTGCCAGCAGCGATCGTTACAACGATAGCACAGATACGCAGTATTTT.

This clonotype was seen many times. V usage is TRBV30 and J usage is TRBJ1-1, with D uncertain. Germline assignment: CDR1 GTSNPN and CDR2 SVGIG (reference sequence). V was clipped by 0 bases and J by 7 bases, with 6 bases between them. The CDR3 totals 11 residues. CDR3 amino acids: CAWSVMVEAFF. The DNA of the CDR3 is TGTGCCTGGAGTGTAATGGTTGAAGCTTTCTTT.

This clonotype was counted many times. CDR3 sequence: CASSLGTPQGGYTF. The CDR3 bases are TGCGCCAGCAGCTTGGGAACCCCACAAGGAGGCTACACCTTC. V usage is TRBV5-1 and J usage is TRBJ1-2; D not resolved. CDR3 size: 14 residues. Trimming removed 0 bases at V and 8 bases at J, with 14 bases between. CDR1 and CDR2 from the germline V gene are SGHRS and YFSETQ. Using reference TRBV5-1 and TRBJ1-2 for the parts outside the CDR3, the full variable domain is KAGVTQTPRYLIKTRGQQVTLSCSPISGHRSVSWYQQTPGQGLQFLFEYFSETQRNKGNFPGRFSGRQFSNSRSEMNVSTLELGDSALYLCASSLGTPQGGYTFGSGTRLTVV.

This clonotype was seen at least ten times. V is TRBV28 and J is TRBJ2-5; TRBD2 matches at 8 bases. Trimming at V came to 7 bases and at J to 5 bases, leaving 12 bases not matched to a gene. The CDR3 totals 15 residues. Germline values: CDR1 MDHEN, CDR2 SYDVKM. The CDR3 loop is CASTSLAGRGETQYF. CDR3 in DNA: TGTGCCAGCACCTCCTTAGCGGGGAGAGGGGAGACCCAGTACTTC.

The table lists this clonotype with many counts. The chain carries TRBV2 and TRBJ1-1; D is ambiguous. Germline V gives CDR1 SNHLY, CDR2 FYNNEI. This CDR3 spans 12 amino acids. Trimming stripped 2 bases from V and 3 bases from J, with 4 bases between. The CDR3: CASSEFYTEAFF. CDR3 coding DNA: TGTGCCAGCAGTGAATTTTACACTGAAGCTTTCTTT.

This clonotype was seen a handful of times. This chain uses TRBV5-1 with TRBJ1-1; no firm D call. CDR1 is SGHRS and CDR2 is YFSETQ in the germline V gene. The CDR3 length is 13 residues. V was shortened by 5 bases and J by 5 bases, with 13 bases between the two germline ends. CDR3 region: CASSLDPETEAFF. For the CDR3, the DNA is TGCGCCAGCAGTCTTGATCCTGAAACTGAAGCTTTCTTT.

J is TRBJ1-3 and V is TRBV7-9; no reliable D call. The CDR3 has 14 residues. Per germline, CDR1 SEHNR and CDR2 FQNEAQ (reference sequence). The V end lost 8 bases, the J end lost 3 bases, and 14 bases lay between the germline ends. CDR3 sequence reads: CASSRGDFGNTIYF. The CDR3 coding sequence is TGTGCCAGCTCCCGCGGGGATTTTGGAAACACCATATATTTT.

This chain connects TRBV28 to TRBJ2-7; D is unclear. The V end lost 5 bases, the J end lost 1 base, and 12 bases lay between the germline ends. This CDR3 contains 14 residues. Germline lookup yields CDR1 MDHEN and CDR2 SYDVKM. CDR3 residues: CASSNPSRSYEQYF. The CDR3 coding sequence is TGTGCCAGCAGTAACCCAAGTAGGTCCTACGAGCAGTACTTC.

This clonotype was observed many times. The V gene is TRBV30, the J gene TRBJ2-3, with TRBD2 matching 9 bases. This CDR3 has 17 residues. Germline CDR1 GTSNPN, CDR2 SVGIG (reference sequence). With V trimmed by 0 bases and J by 5 bases, 12 bases remained unmatched. DNA for the CDR3: TGTGCCTGGAGTGTTTCGGGGGCGGGAGGGCCCAGAGATACGCAGTATTTT. As protein: CAWSVSGAGGPRDTQYF.

The sample holds a few counts of this clonotype. A much larger clone differs by one base, so this may be a read error. J is TRBJ1-5 and V is TRBV2; D is perhaps TRBD1 (6 bases). CDR1 is SNHLY and CDR2 is FYNNEI in the germline V gene. The length of the CDR3 is 13 residues. CDR3 bases: TGTACCAGCAGCCAAACCCAGGGGCAGCCCCAGCATTTT. Its protein product is CTSSQTQGQPQHF.

There are many counts of this clonotype. The gene calls are TRBV5-6 and TRBJ2-3; no clear D. The CDR3 runs 11 residues. V was cut by 0 bases and J by 8 bases, with 4 bases left in between. Looked up from germline, CDR1 is SGHDT and CDR2 is YYEEEE. The CDR3 spells CASSLDGTQYF. CDR3 in DNA: TGTGCCAGCAGCTTGGACGGTACGCAGTATTTT. The variable domain in full, with the rest retrieved from reference TRBV5-6 and TRBJ2-3, is DAGVTQSPTHLIKTRGQQVTLRCSPKSGHDTVSWYQQALGQGPQFIFQYYEEEERQRGNFPDRFSGHQFPNYSSELNVNALLLGDSALYLCASSLDGTQYFGPGTRLTVL.

V is TRBV11-1 and J is TRBJ1-1; D uncertain. The V gene's germline CDR1 is SGHAT and CDR2 FQDESV (reference sequence). The CDR3 contains 15 residues. V lost 4 bases, J lost 4 bases, and 16 bases lay in between. The CDR3 is CASSSKTPDSTEAFF. In DNA, the CDR3 is TGTGCCAGCAGCTCTAAAACGCCTGATAGCACTGAAGCTTTCTTT.

This clonotype was seen a handful of times. The rearrangement joins TRBV5-1 to TRBJ2-7, with D perhaps matching TRBD2 (7 bases). V was clipped by 4 bases and J by 5 bases, with 13 bases between them. This CDR3 is 13 amino acids long. The germline V gene has CDR1 SGHRS and CDR2 YFSETQ. CDR3 in amino acids: CASSPRGAHEQYF. DNA for the CDR3: TGCGCCAGCAGCCCCCGGGGGGCCCACGAGCAGTACTTC.

This clonotype was found a few times. J is TRBJ1-5 and V is TRBV27; D is perhaps TRBD1 (5 bases). The germline CDR1 and CDR2 sequences are MNHEY and SMNVEV (reference sequence). Trimming pared 6 bases from V and 0 bases from J, leaving 9 bases between. The CDR3 has 14 amino acids. The CDR3 nucleotides read TGTGCCAGCAGACCGGGGACTAGCAATCAGCCCCAGCATTTT. Protein: CASRPGTSNQPQHF.

The chain links TRBV7-9 to TRBJ1-2; D is possibly TRBD1 (5 bases). Germline CDR1 and CDR2: SEHNR and FQNEAQ (reference sequence). The CDR3 loop spans 17 amino acids. V shed 2 bases and J shed 0 bases, with 16 bases lying between them. In nucleotides, the CDR3 is TGTGCCAGCAGCTTATCGGGCAGGGTAGCGGCTAACTATGGCTACACCTTC. Translating gives CASSLSGRVAANYGYTF. Drawing the rest from reference TRBV7-9 and TRBJ1-2, the complete variable domain is DTGVSQNPRHKITKRGQNVTFRCDPISEHNRLYWYRQTLGQGPEFLTYFQNEAQLEKSRLLSDRFSAERPKGSFSTLEIQRTEQGDSAMYLCASSLSGRVAANYGYTFGSGTRLTVV.

This clonotype appeared many times. The chain carries TRBV28 and TRBJ2-7; D perhaps matches TRBD1 (6 bases). V lost 8 bases and J lost 7, with 18 bases in between. CDR1 is MDHEN, CDR2 SYDVKM, per germline. This CDR3 has 13 residues. The CDR3 region is CASLETGGFEQYF. The CDR3 DNA is TGTGCCAGCTTGGAGACAGGAGGATTTGAGCAGTACTTC.

This clonotype was detected a few times. The chain links TRBV12-3 or TRBV12-4 to TRBJ1-6; D possibly corresponds to TRBD1 (5 bases). The CDR3 consists of 13 residues. V lost 2 bases, J lost 12 bases, and 11 bases lay in between. The CDR3 sequence is CASSLQGREPLHF. The CDR3 bases are TGTGCCAGCAGTTTACAGGGACGGGAACCCCTCCACTTT.

The rearrangement joins TRBV6-5 to TRBJ1-5; D remains ambiguous. The CDR3 is 16 amino acids. The ends were cut back, 8 bases at V and 0 bases at J, with 17 bases in the middle. CDR1 is MNHEY and CDR2 is SVGAGI in the germline V gene. In DNA, the CDR3 is TGTGCCAGCTGGTACCAGGTGATTTATAGCAATCAGCCCCAGCATTTT. Its protein product is CASWYQVIYSNQPQHF.

This clonotype was counted only a few times. V usage is TRBV5-1 and J usage is TRBJ2-7; 8 positions match TRBD1. The CDR3 covers 14 residues. V shed 2 bases, J shed 6 bases, and the junction held 7 bases outside the gene matches. Germline assignment: CDR1 SGHRS and CDR2 YFSETQ. This CDR3 is CASSFKTGVCEQYF. CDR3 nucleotide sequence: TGCGCCAGCAGCTTTAAGACAGGGGTCTGCGAGCAGTACTTC.

Details on this clonotype: This sequence may be a read error, since a much larger clone differs from it by one base. The V and J genes are TRBV2 and TRBJ1-2; D gene unclear. In germline, CDR1 is SNHLY, CDR2 FYNNEI. With 3 bases removed from V and 1 base from J, the gap between germline ends came to 6 bases. This CDR3 contains 13 residues. The CDR3 reads CASSEGINYGYTF. DNA of the CDR3: TGTGCCAGCAGTGAGGGCATTAACTATGGCTACACCTTC.

This clonotype occurred many times. The chain links TRBV27 to TRBJ1-2; possible D gene TRBD1, 5 bases. This CDR3 comprises 12 residues. The ends were cut back, 2 bases at V and 6 bases at J, with 7 bases in the middle. The germline V gene has CDR1 MNHEY and CDR2 SMNVEV (reference sequence). The CDR3 spells CASSLGGDGYTF. The CDR3 DNA reads as TGTGCCAGCAGTTTAGGGGGGGATGGCTACACCTTC.

This clonotype has only one observation. The chain combines TRBV10-2 with TRBJ2-2; D remains ambiguous. This CDR3 spans 16 amino acids. The germline V gene has CDR1 WSHSY and CDR2 SAAADI. The CDR3: CAVWNGEDPIPGELFF. CDR3 nucleotide sequence: TGCGCTGTGTGGAACGGCGAGGATCCTATCCCCGGGGAGCTGTTTTTT.

The genes are TRBV28 and TRBJ1-3; 7 bases are shared with TRBD1. Germline trimming cut 7 bases from V and 0 bases from J; bases unmatched to any gene: 12. The CDR3 has 17 residues. Germline CDR1 is MDHEN and CDR2 is SYDVKM. In nucleotides, the CDR3 is TGTGCCAGCAATAACAAGGCGGCAGGGGGCTCTGGAAACACCATATATTTT. As protein: CASNNKAAGGSGNTIYF.

The chain employs TRBV27 and TRBJ2-7; D gene uncertain. The V gene's germline CDR1 is MNHEY and CDR2 SMNVEV (reference sequence). Trimming left V 5 bases short and J 5 bases short, with 19 bases between. This CDR3 is built from 15 residues. The CDR3 nucleotides are TGTGCCAGCAGTATCTGGGGTCCTCAATCCAACGAGCAGTACTTC. It encodes CASSIWGPQSNEQYF.

The J gene is TRBJ2-1, the V gene TRBV7-3; 8 bases are a match to TRBD2. CDR1 and CDR2 from the germline V gene are SGHTA and FQGTGA. J was trimmed by 5 bases and V by 5 bases; bases with no gene match: 8. This CDR3 region has 15 residues. The DNA for the CDR3 is TGTGCCAGCAGCCTCTCGGGACTAGGAAACAATGAGCAGTTCTTC. Encoded protein: CASSLSGLGNNEQFF.